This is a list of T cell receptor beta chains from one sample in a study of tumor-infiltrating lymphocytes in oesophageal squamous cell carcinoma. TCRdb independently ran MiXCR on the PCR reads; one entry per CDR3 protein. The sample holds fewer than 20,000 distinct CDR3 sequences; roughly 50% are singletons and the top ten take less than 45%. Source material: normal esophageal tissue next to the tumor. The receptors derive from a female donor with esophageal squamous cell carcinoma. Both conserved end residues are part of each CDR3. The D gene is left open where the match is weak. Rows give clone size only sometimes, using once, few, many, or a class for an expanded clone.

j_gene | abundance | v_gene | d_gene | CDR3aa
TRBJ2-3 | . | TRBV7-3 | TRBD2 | CASSLNGGSRTDTQYF
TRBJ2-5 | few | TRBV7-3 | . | CASSLASQETQYF
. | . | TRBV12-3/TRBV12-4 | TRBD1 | CASRITGTGEQFF
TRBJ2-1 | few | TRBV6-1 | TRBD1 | CASTPGQGLNEQFF
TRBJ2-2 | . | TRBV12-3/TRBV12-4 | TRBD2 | CASSGGWVAGTNTGELFF
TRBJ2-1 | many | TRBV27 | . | CASSLFYIGRGTYNEQFF
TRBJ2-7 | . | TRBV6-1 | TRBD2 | CASSGAGGIYEQYF
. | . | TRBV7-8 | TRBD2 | CASSLKRDSYEQFF
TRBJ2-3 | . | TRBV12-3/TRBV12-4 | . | CASSLVIGGTDTQYF
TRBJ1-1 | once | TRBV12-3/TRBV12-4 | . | CASSLASGNPTEAFF
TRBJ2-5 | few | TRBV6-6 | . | CASSYSGGGETQYF
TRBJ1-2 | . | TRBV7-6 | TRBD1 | CASSHPFRDRSNYGYTF
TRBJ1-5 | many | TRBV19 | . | CASSSQWDNQPQHF
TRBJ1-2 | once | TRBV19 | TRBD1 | CASSLDRPANGYTF
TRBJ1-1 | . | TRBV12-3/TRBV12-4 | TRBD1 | CASSLVWGIEGAGELIF
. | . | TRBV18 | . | CASSPTPQETQYF
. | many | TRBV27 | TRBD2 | CASSTGLAETYNEQYF
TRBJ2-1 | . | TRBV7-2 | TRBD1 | CASSLYATGQAYNEQFF
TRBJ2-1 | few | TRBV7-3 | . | CASSLGSSGLANEQFF
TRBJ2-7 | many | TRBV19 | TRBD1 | CASSKDRGRDEQYF
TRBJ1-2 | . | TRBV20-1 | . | CSARVTDYGYTF
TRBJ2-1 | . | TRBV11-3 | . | CASSLEDYNEQFF
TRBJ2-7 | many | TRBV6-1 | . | CASSEVSGALFEQYF
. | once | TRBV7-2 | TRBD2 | CASTWGRGGRRRETQYF
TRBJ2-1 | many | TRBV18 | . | CASSPEQGPLSEQFF
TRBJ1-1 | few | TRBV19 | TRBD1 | CASSRTGNTEAFF
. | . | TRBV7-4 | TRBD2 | CASSFGGSRNEQYF
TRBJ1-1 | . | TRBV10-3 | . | CAIKSRGGVDTEAFF
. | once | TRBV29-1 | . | CSVEDLLGNEQFF
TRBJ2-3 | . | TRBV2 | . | CASAAGIEGDTQYF
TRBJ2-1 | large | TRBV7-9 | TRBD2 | CASSPRTSVYNEQFF
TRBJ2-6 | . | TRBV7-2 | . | CASSLGAGANVLTF
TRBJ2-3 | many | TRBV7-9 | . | CASSDTGSPGDTQYF
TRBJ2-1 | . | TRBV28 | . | CASSLGGSTYNEQFF
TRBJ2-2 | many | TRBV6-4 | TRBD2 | CASSELAESTGELFF
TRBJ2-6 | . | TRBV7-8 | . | CASSLGRQVALSGANVLTF
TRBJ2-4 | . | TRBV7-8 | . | CASSLAMWGRSYNSPLHF
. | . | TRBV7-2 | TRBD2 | CASSLAAGGSYEQYF
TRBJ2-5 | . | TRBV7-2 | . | CASSLEFSETQYF
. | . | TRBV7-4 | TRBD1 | CASSFPPGTGSYEQYF
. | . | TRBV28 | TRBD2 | CASVAGVLTYNEQYF
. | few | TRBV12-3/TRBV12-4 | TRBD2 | CASSFYPGGLAIYEQYF
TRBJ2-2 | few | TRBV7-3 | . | CASSLGTGELFF
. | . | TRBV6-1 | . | CASTSGYIETQFF
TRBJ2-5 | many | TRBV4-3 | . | CASSQEGRGPETQYF
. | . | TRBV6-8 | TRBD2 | CASISGTSGLYEQYF
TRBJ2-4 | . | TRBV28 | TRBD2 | CASSPLGGGEFF
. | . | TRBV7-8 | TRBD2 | CASSLPSGHNEQFF
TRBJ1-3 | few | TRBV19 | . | CASSIGGAGNTIYF
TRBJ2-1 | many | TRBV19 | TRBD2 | CASSTLAGGRDNEQFF
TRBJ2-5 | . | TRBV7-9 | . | CASSLGEAQGSETQYF
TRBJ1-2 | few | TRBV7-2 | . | CASSLGSNGYTF
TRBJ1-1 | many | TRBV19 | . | CASSINANTEAFF
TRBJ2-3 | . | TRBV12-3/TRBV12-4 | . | CASKPGIATDTQYF
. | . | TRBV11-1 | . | CASSPRDASFYEQYF
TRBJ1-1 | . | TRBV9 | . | CASSVGGGHLNTEAFF
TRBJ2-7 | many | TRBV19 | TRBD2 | CASSLSSISGRTYEQYF
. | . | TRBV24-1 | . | CATIHGGSRYEQYF